This T cell receptor (beta chain) was retrieved from a study of blood T cell repertoires in COVID-19. Whole-study context: Sources were T cells, B-cell-depleted T cells, or PBMCs; the material itself was cDNA or gDNA.

This clone was observed a single time. Under the authors' procedure: Estimated nucleated cell counts came from reference gene primer amplification. The table came from immunoSEQ multiplex PCR; TCRdb's copy has only in-frame clones and leaves some out. The V and J calls and clone size come from that table; D and trimming were worked out from the DNA. The table lists around 260,000 clones, about 89% of them singletons, with around 0.8% in the top ten. The germline V gene has CDR1 SGHTS and CDR2 YDEGEE. Trimming pared 4 bases from V and 6 bases from J, leaving 15 bases between. The CDR3 has 14 amino acids.

The sample taken for sequencing was peripheral blood. The TCR originated in a young man with acute or convalescent COVID-19. This chain uses TRBV5-8 with TRBJ2-3; D perhaps matches TRBD1 (5 bases). CDR3 nucleotide sequence: TGTGCCAGCAGCCTCGATAGGGGCGTCGATACGCAGTATTTT. It encodes CASSLDRGVDTQYF.